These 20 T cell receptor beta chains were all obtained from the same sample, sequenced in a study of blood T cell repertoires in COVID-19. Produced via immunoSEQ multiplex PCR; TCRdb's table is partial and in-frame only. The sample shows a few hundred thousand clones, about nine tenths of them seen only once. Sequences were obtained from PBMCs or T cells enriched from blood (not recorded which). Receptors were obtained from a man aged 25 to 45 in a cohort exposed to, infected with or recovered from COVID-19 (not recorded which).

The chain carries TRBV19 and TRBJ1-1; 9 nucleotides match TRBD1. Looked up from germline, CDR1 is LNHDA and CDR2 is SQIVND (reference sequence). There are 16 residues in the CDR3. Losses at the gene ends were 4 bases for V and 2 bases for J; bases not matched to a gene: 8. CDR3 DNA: TGTGCCAGTAGTAACTCGAGGACAGGGGTTAACACTGAAGCTTTCTTT. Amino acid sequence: CASSNSRTGVNTEAFF.

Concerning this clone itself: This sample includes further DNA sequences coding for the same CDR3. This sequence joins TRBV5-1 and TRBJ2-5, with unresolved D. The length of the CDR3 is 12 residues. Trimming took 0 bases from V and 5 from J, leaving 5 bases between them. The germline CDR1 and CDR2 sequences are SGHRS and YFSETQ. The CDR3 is CASSLGAETQYF. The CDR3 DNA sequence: TGCGCCAGCAGCTTGGGGGCCGAGACCCAGTACTTC.

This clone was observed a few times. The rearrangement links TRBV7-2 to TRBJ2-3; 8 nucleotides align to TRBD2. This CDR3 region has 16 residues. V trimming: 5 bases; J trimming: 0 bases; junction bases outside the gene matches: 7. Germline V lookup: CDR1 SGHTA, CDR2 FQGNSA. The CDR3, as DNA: TGTGCCAGCAGCGCGGAACCTAGCGGGAGCACAGATACGCAGTATTTT. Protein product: CASSAEPSGSTDTQYF.

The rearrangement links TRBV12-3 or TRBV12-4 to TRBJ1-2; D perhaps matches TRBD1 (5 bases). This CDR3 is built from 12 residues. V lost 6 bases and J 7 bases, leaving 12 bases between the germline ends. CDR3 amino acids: CASRLGGGGYTF. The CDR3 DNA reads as TGTGCCAGCAGACTGGGGGGGGGTGGCTACACCTTC.

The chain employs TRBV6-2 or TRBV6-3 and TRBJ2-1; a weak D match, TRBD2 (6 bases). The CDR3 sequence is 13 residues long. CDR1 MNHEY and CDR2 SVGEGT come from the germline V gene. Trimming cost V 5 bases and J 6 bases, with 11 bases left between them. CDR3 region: CASSVGGVNEQFF. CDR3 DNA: TGTGCCAGCAGTGTCGGAGGGGTCAATGAGCAGTTCTTC.

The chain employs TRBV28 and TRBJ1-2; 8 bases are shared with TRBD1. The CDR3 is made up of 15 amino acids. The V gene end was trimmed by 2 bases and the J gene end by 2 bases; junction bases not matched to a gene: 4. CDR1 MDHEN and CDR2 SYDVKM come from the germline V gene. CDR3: CASSLRDRINYGYTF. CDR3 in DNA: TGTGCCAGCAGTTTACGGGACAGGATAAACTATGGCTACACCTTC.

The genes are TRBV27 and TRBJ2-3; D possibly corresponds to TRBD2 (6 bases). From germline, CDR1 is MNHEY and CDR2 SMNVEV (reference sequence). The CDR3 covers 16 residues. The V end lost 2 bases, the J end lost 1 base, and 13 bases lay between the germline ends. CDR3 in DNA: TGTGCCAGCAGTTTAAGGCCGGCTAGCGGCACAGATACGCAGTATTTT. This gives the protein CASSLRPASGTDTQYF.

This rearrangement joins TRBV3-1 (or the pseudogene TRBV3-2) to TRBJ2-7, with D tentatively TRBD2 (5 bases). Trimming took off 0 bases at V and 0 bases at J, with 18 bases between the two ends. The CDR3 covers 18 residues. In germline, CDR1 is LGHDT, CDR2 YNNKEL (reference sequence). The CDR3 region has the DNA TGTGCCAGCAGCCAAGATCGTGGGCGGGCGACCGACTCCTACGAGCAGTACTTC. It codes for CASSQDRGRATDSYEQYF.

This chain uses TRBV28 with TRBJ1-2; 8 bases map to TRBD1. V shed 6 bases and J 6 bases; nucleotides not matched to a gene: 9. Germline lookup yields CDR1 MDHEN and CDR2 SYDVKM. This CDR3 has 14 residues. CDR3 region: CASRITDRGNGYTF. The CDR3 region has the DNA TGTGCCAGCAGAATAACTGACAGGGGAAATGGCTACACCTTC.

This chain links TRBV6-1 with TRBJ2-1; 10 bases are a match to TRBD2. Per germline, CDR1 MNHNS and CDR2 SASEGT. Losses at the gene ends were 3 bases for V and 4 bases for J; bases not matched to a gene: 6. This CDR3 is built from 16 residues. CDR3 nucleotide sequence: TGTGCCAGCAGTGAGGAGCGGGAGGGCCGTTACAATGAGCAGTTCTTC. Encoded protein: CASSEEREGRYNEQFF.

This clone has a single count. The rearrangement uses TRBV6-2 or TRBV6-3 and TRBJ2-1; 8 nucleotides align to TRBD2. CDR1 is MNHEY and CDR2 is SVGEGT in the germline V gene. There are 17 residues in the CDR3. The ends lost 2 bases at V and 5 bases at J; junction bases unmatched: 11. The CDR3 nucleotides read TGTGCCAGCAGTTACCTCAAAAGCGGGAGTATTCACAATGAGCAGTTCTTC. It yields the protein CASSYLKSGSIHNEQFF.

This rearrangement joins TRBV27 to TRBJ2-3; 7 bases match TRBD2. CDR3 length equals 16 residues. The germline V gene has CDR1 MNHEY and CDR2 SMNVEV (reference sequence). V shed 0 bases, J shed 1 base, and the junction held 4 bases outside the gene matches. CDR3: CASSLSAGEGTDTQYF. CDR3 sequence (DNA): TGTGCCAGCAGTTTATCGGCGGGAGAGGGCACAGATACGCAGTATTTT.

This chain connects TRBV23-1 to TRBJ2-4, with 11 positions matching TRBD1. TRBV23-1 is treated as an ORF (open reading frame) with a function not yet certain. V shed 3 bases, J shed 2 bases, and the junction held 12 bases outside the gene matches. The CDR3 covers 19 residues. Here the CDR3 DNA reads TGCGCCAGCAGTCACCCGGGACAGGGGGTCGTCTATTCCAAAAACATTCAGTACTTC. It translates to CASSHPGQGVVYSKNIQYF.

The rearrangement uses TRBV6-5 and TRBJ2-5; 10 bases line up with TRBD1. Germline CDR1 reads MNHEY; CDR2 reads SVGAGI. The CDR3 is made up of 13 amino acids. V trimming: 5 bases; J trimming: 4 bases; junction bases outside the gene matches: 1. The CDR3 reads CASSRDRGETQYF. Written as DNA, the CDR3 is TGTGCCAGCAGTCGGGACAGGGGAGAGACCCAGTACTTC.

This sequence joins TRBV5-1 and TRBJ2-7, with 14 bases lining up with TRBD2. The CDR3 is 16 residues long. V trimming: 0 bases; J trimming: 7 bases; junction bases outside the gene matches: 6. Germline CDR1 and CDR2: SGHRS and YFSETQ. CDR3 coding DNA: TGCGCCAGCAGCTTGGTGGGGACTAGCGGGAGTGGTGAGCAGTACTTC. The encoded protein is CASSLVGTSGSGEQYF.

CDR3 in amino acids: CASGARGFGAFF. The CDR3 coding sequence is TGTGCCAGTGGGGCTAGGGGTTTTGGAGCTTTCTTT. The chain is built from TRBV19 and TRBJ1-1, with D possibly matching TRBD1 (5 bases). This CDR3 spans 12 amino acids. The germline gives CDR1 LNHDA, CDR2 SQIVND (reference sequence). V lost 8 bases, J lost 10 bases, and 17 bases lay in between.

CDR3 residues: CASSETGNQPQHF. The CDR3 nucleotides are TGTGCCAGCTCAGAAACAGGGAATCAGCCCCAGCATTTT. The chain uses TRBV18 and TRBJ1-5; the D gene is possibly TRBD1 (6 bases). The germline V gene has CDR1 KGHSH and CDR2 LQKENI. Trimming stripped 5 bases from V and 4 bases from J, with 9 bases between. The CDR3 sequence is 13 residues long.

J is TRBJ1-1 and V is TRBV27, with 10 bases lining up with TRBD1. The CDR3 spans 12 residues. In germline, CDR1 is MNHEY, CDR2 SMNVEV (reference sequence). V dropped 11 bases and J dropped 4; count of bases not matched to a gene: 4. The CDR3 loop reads CAVRTGGTEAFF. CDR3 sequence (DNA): TGTGCCGTACGGACAGGGGGCACTGAAGCTTTCTTT.

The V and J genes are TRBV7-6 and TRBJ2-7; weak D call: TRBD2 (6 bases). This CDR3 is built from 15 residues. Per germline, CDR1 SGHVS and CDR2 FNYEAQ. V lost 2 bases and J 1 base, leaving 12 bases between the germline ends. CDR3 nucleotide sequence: TGTGCCAGCAGCTTAACGGAGGGCCGATCCTACGAGCAGTACTTC. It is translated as CASSLTEGRSYEQYF.

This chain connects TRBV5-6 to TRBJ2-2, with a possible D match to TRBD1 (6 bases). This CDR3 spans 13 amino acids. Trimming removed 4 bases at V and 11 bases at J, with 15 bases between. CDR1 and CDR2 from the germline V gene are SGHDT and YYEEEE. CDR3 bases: TGTGCCAGCAGCACCACAGGGCAGAGCGAGCTGTTTTTT. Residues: CASSTTGQSELFF.